The entry that follows covers one T cell receptor delta chain sequence. The table lists this clone with a few counts. It has no known antigen specificity. One base away there is no much larger clone; base qualities are not given. This entry comes from a study of gamma-delta chains in newborns, infants, children (dated by TCRdb to between 2018 and 2021). The study in broad terms: According to the study title, microbial exposure causes polyclonal expansion of innate gammadelta T cells right after birth. The study investigated how microbial exposure shaped innate gammadelta T cell populations in human newborns immediately after birth.

For sequencing, an Illumina MiSeq was employed. TCRdb reanalyzed the public reads with the CATT caller, and identical DNA sequences were merged afterwards. This sample gives about 3,200 delta-chain clones in total; around 50% of them show up just once. The biggest ten clones account for about 6% of the sample. V is cut back by 3 bases and J by 2 bases, with 3 bases in the junction unmatched. From the cysteine through the phenylalanine, the CDR3 covers 14 amino acids. Of all the DNA, just the CDR3 is kept, 42 bases in frame from base 1. CDR1 and CDR2 are drawn from the germline V gene: GEAIGNYY, EKD. This TCR derives from a child who received the measles vaccine. The chain uses TRDV2 and TRDJ1, with 9 bases aligning to TRDD3. The sequenced sample consisted of blood. The CDR3: CACDLLGDTDKLIF. The DNA reads TGTGCCTGTGACCTTCTGGGGGATACCGATAAACTCATCTTT.